A single count supports the clone carrying this T cell receptor beta chain. V shed 4 bases, J shed 3 bases, and the junction held 7 bases outside the gene matches. The germline V gene encodes CDR1 SGDLS and CDR2 YYNGEE. The length of the CDR3 is 15 residues. The data stem from a study of blood T cell repertoires in COVID-19. Per the original methods: Amplification of reference gene primers was used by the study to estimate nucleated cell counts. Measured with immunoSEQ multiplex PCR; TCRdb has only the in-frame clones, and not every one. The DNA was the basis for D and trimming; V, J and clone size are from that table. The profile shows hundreds of thousands of clones, 80% to 90% of them singletons.

Sequencing was done on a sample of PBMCs or T cells enriched from blood (not recorded which). V and J are TRBV9 and TRBJ1-3, with TRBD1 identical over 7 bases. The TCR sequence derives from a man aged 25-45 years who had recovered from COVID-19. This CDR3 reads CASSPGTDLGNTIYF. DNA for the CDR3: TGTGCCAGCAGCCCTGGGACAGACCTTGGAAACACCATATATTTT.